Detailed here is one T cell receptor beta chain. The sample holds other DNA sequences that translate to the same CDR3. The length of the CDR3 is 13 residues. V was clipped by 5 bases and J by 6 bases, with 14 bases between them. Libraries were prepared by immunoSEQ multiplex PCR; TCRdb keeps only in-frame clonotypes and omits some of them. The table lists some 250,000 clones, approximately 85% of them singletons, with around 11% in the top ten. The sample comes from a study of blood T cell repertoires in COVID-19. As for the study in general: COVID-19 samples, acute and convalescent, were from the United States, Italy and Spain. T cells, B-cell-depleted T cells, or PBMCs provided the cDNA or gDNA that served as material.

The sequence derives from a woman in her sixties or seventies with active or convalescent COVID-19. This chain links TRBV12-3 or TRBV12-4 with TRBJ2-7, with D perhaps matching TRBD1 (6 bases). Sequenced material: peripheral blood. The CDR3: CASSLQGRGEQYF. In DNA form, the CDR3 reads TGTGCCAGCAGTCTACAGGGACGAGGCGAGCAGTACTTC.